This T cell receptor beta chain was profiled in a study of siplizumab effects on memory and regulatory T cells. Study-level points and caveats: Whether the proliferating Tregs (from siplizumab cultures) were suppressive was not confirmed. Naive T cells appeared more varied than memory cells and looked like key alloresponse contributors. No naive or memory phenotype could be assigned to roughly 75-97% of proliferating clones.

CDR3 length: 11 residues. Germline values: CDR1 SNHLY, CDR2 FYNNEI. V lost 6 bases, J lost 8 bases, and 10 bases lay in between. Libraries were prepared by immunoSEQ multiplex PCR; TCRdb keeps only in-frame clonotypes and omits some of them. The data contain 70,000 or so clones, 75% to 95% of them singletons. Turning to this clone: Its antigen is as yet unknown.

J is TRBJ1-2 and V is TRBV2; no clear D. The sequence derives from a human donor in good health. The specimen sequenced was CD8+ T cells sorted from blood. The CDR3 sequence: CASRPFRGYTF. The CDR3 DNA is TGTGCCAGCAGACCCTTTCGCGGCTACACCTTC. Full variable domain (outside the CDR3, taken from reference TRBV2 and TRBJ1-2): EPEVTQTPSHQVTQMGQEVILRCVPISNHLYFYWYRQILGQKVEFLVSFYNNEISEKSEIFDDQFSVERPDGSNFTLKIRSTKLEDSAMYFCASRPFRGYTFGSGTRLTVV.